The T cell receptor beta chain under discussion was sequenced for a study of Ad26.COV2.S vaccination and SARS-CoV-2 variants. Study at large: Once or twice, 56 days apart, Ad26.COV2.S was delivered intramuscularly.

Overall study findings and caveats: Substantial breadth in spike-specific CD8+ and CD4+ T cell responses was reportedly seen after vaccination. The study found similar non-spike TCR breadth in vaccine and placebo recipients. It was vaccine recipients, not placebo recipients, who had the higher spike-specific TCR breadth.

J lost 0 bases, V lost 2 bases, and 3 bases had no gene match. The CDR3 is made up of 15 amino acids. From germline, CDR1 is LGHDT and CDR2 YNNKEL (reference sequence). Note on this clone: The antigen remains undetermined.

The treatment here: about 20 received Ad26.COV2.S at low or high dose, single or two shots; a few received placebo; per-sample allocation not given. Sampling happened 63 days after the first vaccine or placebo injection. Using immunoSEQ multiplex PCR, the repertoire was profiled, and TCRdb retains in-frame clones only, with some absent. This sample yields hundreds of thousands of clones, of which around 92% are seen a single time; over 1.3% belongs to the top ten. The starting material was peripheral blood, obtained in a trial of Ad26.COV2.S vaccine versus placebo. The chain joins TRBV3-1 (or the pseudogene TRBV3-2) to TRBJ1-1; TRBD1 aligns across 7 bases. The clonotype originates from a person aged 18 to 59 who received the Ad26.COV2.S COVID-19 vaccine or a placebo. The CDR3 is CASSQTDRMNTEAFF. The CDR3 DNA reads TGTGCCAGCAGCCAAACGGACAGGATGAACACTGAAGCTTTCTTT.